The clone carrying this T cell receptor (beta chain) was detected once. The record originates from a study of blood T cell repertoires in COVID-19. The table came from immunoSEQ multiplex PCR; TCRdb's copy has only in-frame clones and leaves some out. The data contain approximately 150,000 clones, around 81% of them singletons. The sample consisted of peripheral blood. This receptor was identified in a human donor in a cohort sampled during active COVID-19.

This chain's CDR3 is CASSPLLAFLEQYF. The CDR3 nucleotides read TGTGCCAGCAGCCCACTACTAGCTTTCCTCGAGCAGTACTTC. V is TRBV6-2 or TRBV6-3 and J is TRBJ2-7; TRBD2 might be the D (6 bases). Trimming took 6 bases from V and 6 from J, leaving 18 bases between them. Germline loops: CDR1 MNHEY, CDR2 SVGEGT. The CDR3 extends over 14 amino acids.